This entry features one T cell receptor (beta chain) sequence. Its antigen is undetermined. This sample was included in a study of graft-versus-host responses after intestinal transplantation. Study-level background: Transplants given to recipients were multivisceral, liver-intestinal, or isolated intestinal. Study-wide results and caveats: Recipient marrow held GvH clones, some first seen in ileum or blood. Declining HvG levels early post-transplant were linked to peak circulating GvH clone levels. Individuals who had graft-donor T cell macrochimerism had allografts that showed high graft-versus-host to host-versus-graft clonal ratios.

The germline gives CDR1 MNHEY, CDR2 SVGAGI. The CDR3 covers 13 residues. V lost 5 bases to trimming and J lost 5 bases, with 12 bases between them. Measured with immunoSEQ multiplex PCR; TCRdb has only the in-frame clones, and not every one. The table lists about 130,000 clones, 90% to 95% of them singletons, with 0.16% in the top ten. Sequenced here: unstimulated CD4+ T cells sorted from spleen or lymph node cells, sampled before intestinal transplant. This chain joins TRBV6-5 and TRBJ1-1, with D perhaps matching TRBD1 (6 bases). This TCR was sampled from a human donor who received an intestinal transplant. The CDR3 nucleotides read TGTGCCAGCAGTACGGGACACCAGACTGAAGCTTTCTTT. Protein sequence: CASSTGHQTEAFF.